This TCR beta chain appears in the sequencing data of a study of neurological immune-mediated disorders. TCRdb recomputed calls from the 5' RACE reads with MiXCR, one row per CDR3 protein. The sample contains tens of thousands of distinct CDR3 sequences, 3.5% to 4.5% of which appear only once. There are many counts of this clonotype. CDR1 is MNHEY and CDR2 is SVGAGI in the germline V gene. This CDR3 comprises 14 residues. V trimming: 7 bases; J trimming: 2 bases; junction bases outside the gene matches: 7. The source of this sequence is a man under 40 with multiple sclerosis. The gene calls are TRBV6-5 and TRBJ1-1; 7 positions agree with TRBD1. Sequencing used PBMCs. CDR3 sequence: CASTHRQGNTEAFF. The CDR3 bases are TGTGCCAGCACCCATAGACAGGGTAACACTGAAGCTTTCTTT.